The 14 T cell receptor beta chains below come from one sample, sequenced in a study of CD8+CD57+ T cells in acquired aplastic anemia listed by TCRdb under 2018. These reads were obtained on an Illumina HiSeq 2000. Genomic DNA was used as template for profiling of TCR beta VDJ combinations and CDR3 sequences. The public reads were run again by TCRdb, first through fastp at Q25 and then through MiXCR, and only productive beta chains were kept. Every entry covers one CDR3 protein and lists the most common genes and DNA from its rows. Counted in this sample were approximately 180,000 distinct CDR3 sequences; roughly 48% of them appeared once. Jointly, the top ten make up roughly 1.2% of the sample. Flow cytometry had shown CD8+CD57+ cell expansion in the patients selected for sequencing. Sequencing was done on a sample of sorted CD4+, CD8+, or CD8+CD57+ T cells (not recorded which) from PBMCs. The receptors originated from a human donor with aplastic anemia.

This rearrangement joins TRBV2 to TRBJ2-2; D gene unclear. The CDR3 length is 12 residues. CDR1 SNHLY and CDR2 FYNNEI come from the germline V gene. V lost 7 bases to trimming and J lost 1 base, with 4 bases between them. CDR3 DNA: TGTGCCAGCACAGGGAACACCGGGGAGCTGTTTTTT. It yields the protein CASTGNTGELFF.

This chain joins TRBV7-2 and TRBJ1-2; the D gene is possibly TRBD1 (5 bases). The CDR3 is 12 amino acids. V shed 6 bases and J shed 5 bases, with 10 bases lying between them. Germline lookup yields CDR1 SGHTA and CDR2 FQGNSA. CDR3 in amino acids: CASREKGYGYTF. The CDR3, as DNA: TGTGCCAGCAGGGAGAAGGGGTATGGCTACACCTTC. Looking up the rest from reference TRBV7-2 and TRBJ1-2 gives the full variable domain: GAGVSQSPSNKVTEKGKDVELRCDPISGHTALYWYRQSLGQGLEFLIYFQGNSAPDKSGLPSDRFSAERTGGSVSTLTIQRTQQEDSAVYLCASREKGYGYTFGSGTRLTVV.

A few counts support this clonotype. This chain links TRBV27 with TRBJ2-5; a possible D gene is TRBD2 (5 bases). The germline V gene has CDR1 MNHEY and CDR2 SMNVEV (reference sequence). The CDR3 runs 12 residues. Trimming removed 6 bases from V and 5 bases from J, with 10 bases in between. In DNA, the CDR3 is TGTGCCAGCAGCTATACGGGGGAGACCCAGTACTTC. Its protein is CASSYTGETQYF.

The sample holds one count of this clonotype. This chain joins TRBV2 and TRBJ2-1; unclear D gene. Germline assignment: CDR1 SNHLY and CDR2 FYNNEI. There are 13 residues in the CDR3. V dropped 4 bases and J dropped 4 bases, with 8 bases sitting between them. The CDR3 sequence: CASSAELYNEQFF. The CDR3 DNA reads as TGTGCCAGCAGTGCCGAACTATACAATGAGCAGTTCTTC.

As for this clonotype: An end of the junction differs from the germline gene, which may be a read error. The V gene is TRBV2, the J gene TRBJ1-2; D gene uncertain. The CDR3 loop spans 13 amino acids. The germline V gene has CDR1 SNHLY and CDR2 FYNNEI. This CDR3 is CASSAGTYYGYTF. In DNA form, the CDR3 reads TGTGCCAGCAGCGCTGGCACATACTATGGCTATACCTTC.

V is TRBV11-1 and J is TRBJ2-5, with 8 positions matching TRBD2. From germline, CDR1 is SGHAT and CDR2 FQDESV (reference sequence). The V and J ends lost 4 bases and 5 bases, in that order; junction bases with no gene match: 18. The CDR3 extends over 18 amino acids. The CDR3 sequence is CASSSEAGVIPHRETQYF. CDR3 coding DNA: TGTGCCAGCAGCTCCGAAGCGGGAGTTATTCCCCATAGGGAGACCCAGTACTTC. The full variable domain, completed using reference TRBV11-1 and TRBJ2-5, is EAEVAQSPRYKITEKSQAVAFWCDPISGHATLYWYRQILGQGPELLVQFQDESVVDDSQLPKDRFSAERLKGVDSTLKIQPAELGDSAMYLCASSSEAGVIPHRETQYFGPGTRLLVL.

The rearrangement joins TRBV24-1 to TRBJ2-1; D is undetermined. The V end lost 5 bases, the J end lost 9 bases, and 13 bases lay between the germline ends. CDR3 length equals 13 residues. Germline loops: CDR1 KGHDR, CDR2 SFDVKD. Here the CDR3 reads CATSVARHTEQFF. The CDR3 bases are TGTGCCACCAGTGTTGCTAGACATACTGAGCAGTTCTTC.

The chain is built from TRBV24-1 and TRBJ2-3; D ambiguous. Trimming removed 4 bases from V and 1 base from J, with 8 bases in between. The CDR3 runs 14 residues. From germline, CDR1 is KGHDR and CDR2 SFDVKD. The CDR3 here is CATSDPDGTDTQYF. In DNA form, the CDR3 reads TGTGCCACCAGTGACCCGGACGGCACAGATACGCAGTATTTT.

This rearrangement joins TRBV10-3 to TRBJ2-3; 10 bases are a match to TRBD2. The V gene end was trimmed by 3 bases and the J gene end by 2 bases; junction bases not matched to a gene: 5. Germline V gene sequence: CDR1 ENHRY, CDR2 SYGVKD. The CDR3 sequence is 16 residues long. The CDR3 nucleotides read TGTGCCATCAGTGAAAGGACTAGCGGTTACACAGATACGCAGTATTTT. Encoded protein: CAISERTSGYTDTQYF.

This clonotype was recorded a few times. The rearrangement links TRBV6-1 to TRBJ2-1, with D possibly matching TRBD2 (6 bases). The CDR3 consists of 15 residues. The germline V and J ends were trimmed by 6 bases and 8 bases, with 20 bases remaining between them. Looked up from germline, CDR1 is MNHNS and CDR2 is SASEGT. The CDR3 DNA follows: TGTGCCAGCAGACCACCGCGGGGCAGAGGTTATGAGCAGTTCTTC. Its protein is CASRPPRGRGYEQFF.

CDR3 nucleotide sequence: TGTGCCAGCAGTTTCGGACTTAAGGGAGCCGGAAACACCATATATTTT. It yields the protein CASSFGLKGAGNTIYF. The chain links TRBV11-1 to TRBJ1-3, with D unclear. This CDR3 is 16 amino acids long. The germline CDR1 and CDR2 sequences are SGHAT and FQDESV (reference sequence). V lost 6 bases to trimming and J lost 4 bases, with 19 bases between them.

About this clonotype itself: A much larger clone differs by one base, so this may be a read error. The chain links TRBV12-3 or TRBV12-4 to TRBJ1-6, with 8 bases identical to TRBD1. This CDR3 region has 14 residues. The CDR3 sequence is CVSSLDRVNSPLHF. CDR3 sequence (DNA): TGTGTCAGCAGTCTGGACAGGGTGAATTCACCCCTCCACTTT.

There are many counts of this clonotype. The J gene is TRBJ2-6, the V gene TRBV19, with D perhaps matching TRBD2 (5 bases). The CDR3 length is 16 residues. The germline CDR1 and CDR2 sequences are LNHDA and SQIVND (reference sequence). Trimming pared 1 base from V and 2 bases from J, leaving 9 bases between. DNA for the CDR3: TGTGCCAGTAGTATAGCGGGTAGCGCTGGGGCCAACGTCCTGACTTTC. This translates into CASSIAGSAGANVLTF.

The genes are TRBV4-1 and TRBJ1-5, with 11 nucleotides matching TRBD1. Germline-derived CDR1 and CDR2 are MGHRA and YSYEKL. This CDR3 region has 16 residues. V lost 3 bases to trimming and J lost 5 bases; unmatched junction nucleotides: 6. DNA of the CDR3: TGCGCCAGCAGCCATGCTTGGGACAGGGGGTATCAGCCCCAGCATTTT. Amino acids: CASSHAWDRGYQPQHF.